These 26 T cell receptor beta chains originate from one sample sequenced in a study of cytomegalovirus exposure and HLA in healthy donors. Both 60 Vbeta primers and 13 Jbeta primers went into the PCR. Produced via immunoSEQ multiplex PCR; TCRdb's table is partial and in-frame only. The table has roughly 220,000 clones, more than 80% seen once. Specimen: PBMCs. Receptors originate from a man younger than 40 in good health and CMV-seronegative.

V usage is TRBV5-1 and J usage is TRBJ1-1; TRBD1 aligns across 8 bases. V was clipped by 4 bases and J by 5 bases; unmatched bases: 10. Germline values: CDR1 SGHRS, CDR2 YFSETQ. The CDR3 totals 15 residues. The CDR3 here is CASSDIDRGGTEAFF. DNA of the CDR3: TGCGCCAGCAGCGATATTGACAGGGGAGGGACTGAAGCTTTCTTT.

This clone was seen more than once but under ten times. The chain combines TRBV4-2 with TRBJ2-5; D is unresolved. V was clipped by 0 bases and J by 4 bases, with 12 bases between them. Germline V gene sequence: CDR1 LGHNA, CDR2 YNFKEQ. The CDR3 has 15 residues. CDR3 bases: TGTGCCAGCAGCCAAGATCCCGGTCGTCTAGAGACCCAGTACTTC. Translating gives CASSQDPGRLETQYF.

This clone has just a few counts. V is TRBV10-3 and J is TRBJ2-3; D is unclear. Trimming cost V 4 bases and J 0 bases, with 8 bases left between them. Looked up from germline, CDR1 is ENHRY and CDR2 is SYGVKD. The length of the CDR3 is 14 residues. The CDR3 nucleotides are TGTGCCATCAGTGGCAGGCTTAGCACAGATACGCAGTATTTT. This codes for CAISGRLSTDTQYF.

In DNA, the CDR3 is TGCGCCAGCAGCCCAGACGGCGGGGAGCTGTTTTTT. This codes for CASSPDGGELFF. The rearrangement uses TRBV4-3 and TRBJ2-2; the D is unclear. Trimming took off 4 bases at V and 7 bases at J, with 7 bases between the two ends. Germline-derived CDR1 and CDR2 are LGHNA and YSLEER. This CDR3 is 12 amino acids long.

The J gene is TRBJ2-1, the V gene TRBV19; possible D gene TRBD1, 6 bases. Germline-derived CDR1 and CDR2 are LNHDA and SQIVND (reference sequence). Trimming took off 3 bases at V and 2 bases at J, with 23 bases between the two ends. The CDR3 sequence is 19 residues long. CDR3 sequence (DNA): TGTGCCAGTAGTATCAATCGGCGAGGGGGAGAGAGCCCCTACAATGAGCAGTTCTTC. It translates to CASSINRRGGESPYNEQFF.

The chain is built from TRBV6-6 and TRBJ1-4; D may be TRBD1 (5 bases). CDR1 and CDR2 (germline): MNHNY, SVGAGI (reference sequence). Trimming took off 11 bases at V and 7 bases at J, with 17 bases between the two ends. The CDR3 sequence is 13 residues long. The CDR3 sequence: CAVQGAGSEKLFF. The CDR3 DNA reads as TGTGCCGTCCAGGGTGCCGGGAGTGAAAAACTGTTTTTT.

The V call is TRBV28, the J call TRBJ1-1; maybe TRBD1 (5 bases). This CDR3 spans 15 amino acids. Trimming cost V 5 bases and J 6 bases, with 19 bases left between them. Germline loops: CDR1 MDHEN, CDR2 SYDVKM. The CDR3 here is CASSRSRGYFAEAFF. CDR3 coding DNA: TGTGCCAGCAGTAGGAGTAGGGGTTATTTCGCTGAAGCTTTCTTT.

About this clone itself: Distinct nucleotide sequences in the sample also encode this CDR3. This rearrangement joins TRBV18 to TRBJ2-7; the match to TRBD1 covers 9 bases. V shed 0 bases, J shed 2 bases, and the junction held 2 bases outside the gene matches. The germline gives CDR1 KGHSH, CDR2 LQKENI. This CDR3 is built from 15 residues. The CDR3 DNA sequence: TGTGCCAGCTCACCACCGGGACAGGGTCCCTACGAGCAGTACTTC. Translation: CASSPPGQGPYEQYF.

The table lists this clone with a count of one. V gene TRBV19 combines with J gene TRBJ1-4; the match to TRBD1 covers 7 bases. This CDR3 is built from 17 residues. J gave up 7 bases and V 0 bases, and 11 bases lay outside the gene matches. Germline V gene sequence: CDR1 LNHDA, CDR2 SQIVND (reference sequence). This CDR3 reads CASSIDLEGARVEKLFF. The CDR3, as DNA: TGTGCCAGTAGTATAGATCTCGAGGGGGCTCGTGTTGAAAAACTGTTTTTT.

This clone turned up a few times. J is TRBJ1-1 and V is TRBV7-9; D is ambiguous. The V end was cut by 5 bases, the J end by 5 bases, with 15 bases between. The CDR3 covers 14 residues. Germline lookup yields CDR1 SEHNR and CDR2 FQNEAQ (reference sequence). CDR3 coding DNA: TGTGCCAGCAGCCCCTGGACGGAGGGAACTGAAGCTTTCTTT. Amino acids: CASSPWTEGTEAFF.

This clone was seen more than once but under ten times. The genes are TRBV11-2 and TRBJ2-1; a weak D match, TRBD2 (6 bases). The germline V gene has CDR1 SGHAT and CDR2 FQNNGV. This CDR3 spans 16 amino acids. Trimming removed 5 bases at V and 5 bases at J, with 19 bases between. This CDR3 reads CASSPLGGVGDNEQFF. The CDR3 DNA is TGTGCCAGCAGCCCCCTGGGGGGTGTCGGGGACAATGAGCAGTTCTTC.

The CDR3 bases are TGTGCCAGCAGCGTAGAGGGGACACCTGAAAAACTGTTTTTT. This encodes CASSVEGTPEKLFF. This chain links TRBV9 with TRBJ1-4, with D perhaps matching TRBD1 (6 bases). The CDR3 totals 14 residues. V lost 0 bases and J lost 7, with 10 bases in between. CDR1 and CDR2 (germline): SGDLS, YYNGEE.

This clone was seen more than once but under ten times. This rearrangement joins TRBV5-5 to TRBJ1-6, with TRBD1 identical over 9 bases. Germline trimming cut 3 bases from V and 7 bases from J; bases unmatched to any gene: 5. The CDR3 length is 15 residues. The germline V gene has CDR1 SGHKS and CDR2 YYEKEE (reference sequence). CDR3 coding DNA: TGTGCCAGCAGCTCCTGGGACAGGGCCAATTCACCCCTCCACTTT. It codes for CASSSWDRANSPLHF.

This clone showed up just a few times. The chain has TRBV6-1 and TRBJ1-5, with 9 bases that match TRBD1. Germline V CDR1 and CDR2: MNHNS, SASEGT. Germline trimming cut 4 bases from V and 2 bases from J; bases unmatched to any gene: 3. There are 15 residues in the CDR3. The CDR3 reads CASSAWDRGNQPQHF. As DNA, the CDR3 is TGTGCCAGCAGTGCCTGGGACAGGGGCAATCAGCCCCAGCATTTT.

The rearrangement uses TRBV27 and TRBJ2-1; possible D gene TRBD2, 6 bases. The germline CDR1 and CDR2 sequences are MNHEY and SMNVEV (reference sequence). This CDR3 spans 16 amino acids. V was shortened by 5 bases and J by 2 bases, with 16 bases between the two germline ends. CDR3 nucleotides: TGTGCCAGCAGTACAACCCCTAGCGCCGCCTACAATGAGCAGTTCTTC. This gives the protein CASSTTPSAAYNEQFF.

This chain joins TRBV4-1 and TRBJ1-3, with D possibly matching TRBD1 (5 bases). The CDR3 totals 17 residues. Trimming cost V 0 bases and J 4 bases, with 16 bases left between them. The V gene's germline CDR1 is MGHRA and CDR2 YSYEKL. The CDR3 is CASSQDGQGVWGNTIYF. In nucleotides, the CDR3 is TGCGCCAGCAGCCAAGATGGTCAGGGCGTTTGGGGAAACACCATATATTTT.

This clone was recorded only once. The rearrangement uses TRBV28 and TRBJ1-2; a weak D match, TRBD1 (5 bases). The CDR3 runs 12 residues. The ends were cut back, 3 bases at V and 8 bases at J, with 10 bases in the middle. Germline loops: CDR1 MDHEN, CDR2 SYDVKM. For the CDR3, the DNA is TGTGCCAGCAGTTTGCTGACAGCGGGCTACACCTTC. Translation: CASSLLTAGYTF.

The chain employs TRBV27 and TRBJ2-7; 9 nucleotides align to TRBD2. The J segment lost 3 bases and the V segment lost 0 bases, leaving 3 bases of the junction unmatched. CDR3 size: 15 residues. Germline V gives CDR1 MNHEY, CDR2 SMNVEV (reference sequence). CDR3 sequence reads: CASSLSASGDYEQYF. CDR3 nucleotide sequence: TGTGCCAGCAGTTTATCGGCTAGCGGGGACTACGAGCAGTACTTC.

This chain joins TRBV4-2 and TRBJ2-2; 7 positions match TRBD1. CDR1 is LGHNA, CDR2 YNFKEQ, per germline. CDR3 size: 18 residues. Unmatched junction bases numbered 8, after V lost 0 bases and J lost 1 base. The DNA of the CDR3 is TGTGCCAGCAGCCAAGAGAAGGGGGCGGGTGAGAACACCGGGGAGCTGTTTTTT. This gives the protein CASSQEKGAGENTGELFF.

This chain uses TRBV7-9 with TRBJ2-7; 8 nucleotides agree with TRBD2. The CDR3 sequence is 14 residues long. CDR1 SEHNR and CDR2 FQNEAQ come from the germline V gene (reference sequence). V lost 5 bases and J lost 2; bases outside the gene matches: 5. CDR3 nucleotides: TGTGCCAGCAGCCGATCTAGCGGGCCCTACGAGCAGTACTTC. Amino acid sequence: CASSRSSGPYEQYF. Based on the CDR3 plus reference TRBV7-9 and TRBJ2-7, the full variable domain is DTGVSQNPRHKITKRGQNVTFRCDPISEHNRLYWYRQTLGQGPEFLTYFQNEAQLEKSRLLSDRFSAERPKGSFSTLEIQRTEQGDSAMYLCASSRSSGPYEQYFGPGTRLTVT.

This chain connects TRBV5-1 to TRBJ2-3; no clear D gene. V gave up 0 bases and J gave up 1 base, with 12 bases separating them. Looked up from germline, CDR1 is SGHRS and CDR2 is YFSETQ. The CDR3 sequence is 16 residues long. CDR3 nucleotide sequence: TGCGCCAGCAGCTTGGCCGAGCTAACCCGCACAGATACGCAGTATTTT. Amino acid sequence: CASSLAELTRTDTQYF.

This chain's CDR3 is CASSLGDRSNTEAFF. CDR3 bases: TGTGCCAGCAGCTTAGGGGACAGGAGCAACACTGAAGCTTTCTTT. The rearrangement joins TRBV7-9 to TRBJ1-1; 8 bases align to TRBD1. Germline lookup yields CDR1 SEHNR and CDR2 FQNEAQ (reference sequence). After removal of 1 base from V and 2 bases from J, the junction contained 3 bases not matched to a gene. The CDR3 extends over 15 amino acids.

The V gene is TRBV5-6, the J gene TRBJ2-7; weak D call: TRBD2 (6 bases). Trimming removed 3 bases from V and 3 bases from J, with 10 bases in between. Germline V lookup: CDR1 SGHDT, CDR2 YYEEEE. This CDR3 has 13 amino acids. The CDR3 sequence is CASSWGDGYEQYF. As DNA, the CDR3 is TGTGCCAGCAGCTGGGGGGACGGCTACGAGCAGTACTTC.

This chain uses TRBV19 with TRBJ2-7, with a tentative D call TRBD1 (5 bases). The CDR3 consists of 15 residues. Germline V gene data show CDR1 as LNHDA and CDR2 as SQIVND (reference sequence). V shed 3 bases and J shed 7 bases, with 19 bases lying between them. CDR3 region: CASSISAGLPSEQYF. The CDR3 DNA sequence: TGTGCCAGTAGTATCTCGGCAGGGTTGCCGTCAGAGCAGTACTTC.

The chain is built from TRBV6-6 and TRBJ2-7; 8 positions match TRBD1. V was clipped by 6 bases and J by 6 bases; unmatched bases: 7. Germline V gene sequence: CDR1 MNHNY, CDR2 SVGAGI (reference sequence). The CDR3 covers 13 residues. The CDR3 DNA is TGTGCCAGCAGATCGACAGGGGATCGCGAGCAGTACTTC. It encodes CASRSTGDREQYF.

This sequence joins TRBV7-9 and TRBJ2-5; D might be TRBD1 (6 bases). CDR1 and CDR2 from the germline V gene are SEHNR and FQNEAQ (reference sequence). V lost 4 bases and J lost 3, with 12 bases in between. The CDR3 covers 14 residues. CDR3 amino acids: CASSSGQLEETQYF. CDR3 nucleotide sequence: TGTGCCAGCAGCTCAGGACAGCTTGAAGAGACCCAGTACTTC.